One T cell receptor beta chain is described in this entry. No antigen is known for it. The sample comes from a study of cytomegalovirus exposure and HLA in healthy donors. Study-level points and caveats: Previous analysis showed most TCR beta V segments were productive about 87% or about 30% of the time. As a later analysis showed, a missense DCLRE1C variant was linked to trimming of TCR beta V- and J-genes. Researchers counted 164 TCR beta chains as cytomegalovirus-associated. Cytomegalovirus status, reportedly, was diagnosed with high specificity and sensitivity by the classifier.

This CDR3 has 16 residues. The V gene's germline CDR1 is MNHEY and CDR2 SMNVEV (reference sequence). Losses at the gene ends were 5 bases for V and 7 bases for J; bases not matched to a gene: 8. PCR amplification relied on 60 Vbeta primers (plus 13 Jbeta primers). Measured with immunoSEQ multiplex PCR; TCRdb has only the in-frame clones, and not every one. The repertoire includes roughly 120,000 clones, around 81% of them detected once, and 2% to 2.5% sits in the top ten. This clonotype originated in a woman aged 40 to 50 in good health and CMV-seronegative. The rearrangement uses TRBV27 and TRBJ2-1; 13 bases fit TRBD2. The sequenced sample consisted of PBMCs. The CDR3: CASSPTGLAGFNEQFF. Here the CDR3 DNA reads TGTGCCAGCAGTCCCACGGGACTAGCGGGATTTAATGAGCAGTTCTTC.